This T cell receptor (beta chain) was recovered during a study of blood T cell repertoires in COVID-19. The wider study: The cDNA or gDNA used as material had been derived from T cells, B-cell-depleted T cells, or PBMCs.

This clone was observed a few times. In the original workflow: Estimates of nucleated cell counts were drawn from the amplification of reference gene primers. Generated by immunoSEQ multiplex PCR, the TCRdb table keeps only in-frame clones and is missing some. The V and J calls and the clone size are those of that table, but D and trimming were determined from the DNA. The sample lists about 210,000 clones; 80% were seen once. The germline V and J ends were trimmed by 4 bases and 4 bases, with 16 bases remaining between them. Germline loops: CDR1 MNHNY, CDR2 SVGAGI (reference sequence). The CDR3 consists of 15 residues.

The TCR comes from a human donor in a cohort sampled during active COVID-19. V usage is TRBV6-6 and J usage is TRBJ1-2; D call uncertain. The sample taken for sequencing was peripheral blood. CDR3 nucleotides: TGTGCCAGCAGTTCAACAGAGTCCAGTTTCTATGGCTACACCTTC. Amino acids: CASSSTESSFYGYTF.